The present entry profiles one T cell receptor (beta chain) with its context. The data derive from a study of OX40 agonist ivuxolimab in advanced cancers. Sequencing used immunoSEQ multiplex PCR; TCRdb keeps in-frame clones, though not all of them. The profile covers 65,000 to 95,000 clones, with roughly 90% appearing a single time and less than 12% taken by the ten largest. The CDR3 contains 15 residues. V dropped 7 bases and J dropped 4 bases, with 16 bases sitting between them. Germline V gene data show CDR1 as MNHNS and CDR2 as SASEGT. The starting material was CD4+ or CD8+ T cells sorted from blood, obtained in a trial of the OX40 agonist ivuxolimab. The chain uses TRBV6-1 and TRBJ1-4; D is undetermined. This clonotype originated in an adult with an advanced solid tumor such as melanoma, head and neck, liver or kidney cancer. CDR3 nucleotides: TGTGCCAGCACCCCGAGGACCTTCCTTAATGAAAAACTGTTTTTT. This gives the protein CASTPRTFLNEKLFF.